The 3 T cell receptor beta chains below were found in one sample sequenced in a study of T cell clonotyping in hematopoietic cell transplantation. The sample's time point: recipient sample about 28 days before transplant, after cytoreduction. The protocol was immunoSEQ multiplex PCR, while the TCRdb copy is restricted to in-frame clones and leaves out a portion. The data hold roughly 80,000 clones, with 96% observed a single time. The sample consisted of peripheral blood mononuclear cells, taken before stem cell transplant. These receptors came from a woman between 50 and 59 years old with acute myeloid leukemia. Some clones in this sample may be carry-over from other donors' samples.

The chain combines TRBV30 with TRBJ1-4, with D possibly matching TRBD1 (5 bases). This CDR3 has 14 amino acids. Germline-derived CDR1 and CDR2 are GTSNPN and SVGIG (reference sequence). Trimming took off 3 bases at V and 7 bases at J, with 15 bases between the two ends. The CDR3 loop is CAWSVGVESEKLFF. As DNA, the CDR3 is TGTGCCTGGAGCGTGGGGGTAGAGAGTGAAAAACTGTTTTTT.

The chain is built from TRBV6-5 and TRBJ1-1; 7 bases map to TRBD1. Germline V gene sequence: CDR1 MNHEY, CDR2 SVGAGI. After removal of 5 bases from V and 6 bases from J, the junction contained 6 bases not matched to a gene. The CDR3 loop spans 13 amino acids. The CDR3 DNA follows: TGTGCCAGCAGTCTACTACAGGGGCCTGAAGCTTTCTTT. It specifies CASSLLQGPEAFF.

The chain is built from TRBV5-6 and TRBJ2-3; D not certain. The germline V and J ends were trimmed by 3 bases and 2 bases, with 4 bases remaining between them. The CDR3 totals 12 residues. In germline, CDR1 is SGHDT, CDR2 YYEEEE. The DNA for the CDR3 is TGTGCCAGCAGCTCCTCCACAGATACGCAGTATTTT. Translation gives CASSSSTDTQYF.